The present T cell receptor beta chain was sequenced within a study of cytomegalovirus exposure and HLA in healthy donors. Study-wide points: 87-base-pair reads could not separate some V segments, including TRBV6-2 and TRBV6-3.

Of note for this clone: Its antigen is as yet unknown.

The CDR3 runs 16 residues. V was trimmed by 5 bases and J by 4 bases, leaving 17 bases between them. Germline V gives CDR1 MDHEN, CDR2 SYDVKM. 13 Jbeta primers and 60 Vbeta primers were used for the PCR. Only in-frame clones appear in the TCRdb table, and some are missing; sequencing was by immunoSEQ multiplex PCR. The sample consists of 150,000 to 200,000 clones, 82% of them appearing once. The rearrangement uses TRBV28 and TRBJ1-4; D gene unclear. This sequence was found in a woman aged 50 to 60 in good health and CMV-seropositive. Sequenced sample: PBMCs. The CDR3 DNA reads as TGTGCCAGCAGTCCTCTTTGGGGTGGAGGTAATGAAAAACTGTTTTTT. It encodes CASSPLWGGGNEKLFF.